Below, 30 T cell receptor beta chains from the same sample are listed, as sequenced in a study of technical replicates of blood from a few donors. Some clones are missing from TCRdb's copy, which holds only in-frame ones; the method was immunoSEQ multiplex PCR. The sample has about 70,000 clones; approximately 83% are singletons. The specimen was PBMCs. Receptor source: a human donor in good health. Some clones in this sample may be carry-over from other donors' samples.

This chain uses TRBV5-4 with TRBJ2-1; D call uncertain. The V and J ends lost 2 bases and 9 bases respectively, with 15 bases between them. The CDR3 sequence is 14 residues long. Germline loops: CDR1 SGHNT, CDR2 YYREEE (reference sequence). This chain's CDR3 is CASSFQTLRGEQFF. The CDR3 DNA is TGTGCCAGCAGCTTTCAGACCCTGAGAGGTGAGCAGTTCTTC.

The rearrangement uses TRBV30 and TRBJ2-1; 11 bases fit TRBD2. V lost 1 base and J lost 2; bases outside the gene matches: 4. Germline assignment: CDR1 GTSNPN and CDR2 SVGIG (reference sequence). The CDR3 runs 16 residues. For the CDR3, the DNA is TGTGCCTGGAGTGAAACTAGCGGGAGACCCTACAATGAGCAGTTCTTC. Translated: CAWSETSGRPYNEQFF.

The rearrangement uses TRBV29-1 and TRBJ2-5, with 12 bases lining up with TRBD1. Germline loops: CDR1 SQVTM, CDR2 ANQGSEA. V trimming: 2 bases; J trimming: 4 bases; junction bases outside the gene matches: 17. The CDR3 sequence is 19 residues long. CDR3 amino acids: CSVESSGTGGGFPPETQYF. CDR3 DNA: TGCAGCGTTGAAAGTTCCGGGACAGGGGGCGGCTTTCCACCAGAGACCCAGTACTTC.

This chain connects TRBV9 to TRBJ2-3; D perhaps matches TRBD1 (6 bases). This CDR3 is 16 amino acids long. Looked up from germline, CDR1 is SGDLS and CDR2 is YYNGEE. With 2 bases removed from V and 1 base from J, the gap between germline ends came to 14 bases. The CDR3 coding sequence is TGTGCCAGCAGCGTGGTACCCGAGGGGGGCACAGATACGCAGTATTTT. Its protein product is CASSVVPEGGTDTQYF.

The rearrangement joins TRBV19 to TRBJ1-1; 7 bases align to TRBD1. V lost 7 bases to trimming and J lost 4 bases; unmatched junction nucleotides: 9. Per germline, CDR1 LNHDA and CDR2 SQIVND (reference sequence). The CDR3 sequence is 14 residues long. The CDR3 DNA follows: TGTGCCAGTACCAACCGGGACAGAGGCACTGAAGCTTTCTTT. It encodes CASTNRDRGTEAFF. Supplemented by reference TRBV19 and TRBJ1-1, the full variable domain reads DGGITQSPKYLFRKEGQNVTLSCEQNLNHDAMYWYRQDPGQGLRLIYYSQIVNDFQKGDIAEGYSVSREKKESFPLTVTSAQKNPTAFYLCASTNRDRGTEAFFGQGTRLTVV.

This sequence joins TRBV2 and TRBJ1-2; 10 nucleotides agree with TRBD1. This CDR3 is built from 14 residues. J lost 4 bases, V lost 5 bases, and 4 bases had no gene match. Germline CDR1 SNHLY, CDR2 FYNNEI. CDR3 bases: TGTGCCAGCAGTCCTCGACAGGGGGCCTATGGCTACACCTTC. It yields the protein CASSPRQGAYGYTF.

The J gene is TRBJ2-2, the V gene TRBV4-3; tentative D call: TRBD1 (6 bases). Trimming cost V 2 bases and J 3 bases, with 16 bases left between them. CDR3 length: 17 amino acids. Germline V lookup: CDR1 LGHNA, CDR2 YSLEER. Here the CDR3 reads CASSQYLLGADTGELFF. CDR3 in DNA: TGCGCCAGCAGCCAATACCTTTTGGGGGCCGACACCGGGGAGCTGTTTTTT.

The chain employs TRBV5-1 and TRBJ1-1; D is perhaps TRBD1 (6 bases). Germline V gives CDR1 SGHRS, CDR2 YFSETQ. Between the trimmed V and J ends, which lost 2 bases and 6 bases, there was a span of 14 bases. CDR3 length: 14 residues. For the CDR3, the DNA is TGCGCCAGCAGCTTACAGGGTTCTAAGGCTGAAGCTTTCTTT. Amino acid sequence: CASSLQGSKAEAFF.

The chain has TRBV5-1 and TRBJ2-7; 10 nucleotides agree with TRBD2. CDR1 is SGHRS, CDR2 YFSETQ, per germline. This CDR3 spans 15 amino acids. J gave up 2 bases and V 3 bases, and 5 bases lay outside the gene matches. The CDR3 DNA sequence: TGCGCCAGCAGCTATTTAGCGGGGGGTCCCTACGAGCAGTACTTC. Translating gives CASSYLAGGPYEQYF.

V is TRBV11-2 and J is TRBJ2-2; D is possibly TRBD2 (5 bases). Germline loops: CDR1 SGHAT, CDR2 FQNNGV. This CDR3 comprises 15 residues. V was trimmed by 6 bases and J by 6 bases, leaving 17 bases between them. The CDR3, as DNA: TGTGCCAGCAGTACGACACGGGGTCGTGCCGGGGAGCTGTTTTTT. It yields the protein CASSTTRGRAGELFF.

V gene TRBV7-3 combines with J gene TRBJ2-3; 15 positions agree with TRBD2. The trim removed 5 bases at V and 3 bases at J, leaving 3 bases unmatched. The CDR3 length is 16 residues. Germline CDR1 reads SGHTA; CDR2 reads FQGTGA. The CDR3 loop is CASSPGTSGRTDTQYF. CDR3 DNA: TGTGCCAGCAGCCCTGGGACTAGCGGGAGGACAGATACGCAGTATTTT.

The V call is TRBV29-1, the J call TRBJ2-3, with D possibly being TRBD1 (5 bases). The CDR3 is 12 residues long. CDR1 is SQVTM, CDR2 ANQGSEA, per germline. The V gene lost 2 bases and the J gene lost 3 bases, with 6 bases spanning the gap. In nucleotides, the CDR3 is TGCAGCGTTGAACCAGGGACAGATACGCAGTATTTT. This gives the protein CSVEPGTDTQYF.

Worth noting for this clone: Given a far larger clone just one base away, this is likely a sequencing read error. The V gene is TRBV5-1, the J gene TRBJ2-1; 8 bases match TRBD2. The length of the CDR3 is 14 residues. CDR1 SGHRS and CDR2 YFSETQ come from the germline V gene. Unmatched junction bases numbered 1, after V lost 3 bases and J lost 2 bases. The CDR3 spells CASSYSGAYNEQFF. In nucleotides, the CDR3 is TGCGCCAGCAGCTATAGCGGGGCCTACAATGAGCAGTTCTTC. The variable domain in full, with the rest retrieved from reference TRBV5-1 and TRBJ2-1, is KAGVTQTPRYLIKTRGQQVTLSCSPISGHRSVSWYQQTPGQGLQFLFEYFSETQRNKGNFPGRFSGRQFSNSRSEMNVSTLELGDSALYLCASSYSGAYNEQFFGPGTRLTVL.

The chain is built from TRBV7-2 and TRBJ2-1; the match to TRBD2 covers 11 bases. The germline V gene has CDR1 SGHTA and CDR2 FQGNSA. V shed 5 bases, J shed 3 bases, and the junction held 3 bases outside the gene matches. The CDR3 contains 15 residues. CDR3 DNA: TGTGCCAGCAGCGGACTAGCGGGTATCTACAATGAGCAGTTCTTC. It yields the protein CASSGLAGIYNEQFF.

This clone has a single count. The chain recombines TRBV11-2 with TRBJ2-7; 15 bases align to TRBD2. The V and J ends lost 7 bases and 6 bases, in that order; junction bases with no gene match: 4. From germline, CDR1 is SGHAT and CDR2 FQNNGV. The CDR3 is 14 residues long. The CDR3 coding sequence is TGTGCCAGCACCCCGGGACTAGCGGGGGGCGAGCAGTACTTC. Protein sequence: CASTPGLAGGEQYF.

The rearrangement uses TRBV10-3 and TRBJ1-2; D is unresolved. V was cut by 2 bases and J by 3 bases, with 10 bases left in between. The CDR3 totals 14 residues. Per germline, CDR1 ENHRY and CDR2 SYGVKD. CDR3 nucleotides: TGTGCCATCAGTGAGGACTACCAGTACTATGGCTACACCTTC. Residues: CAISEDYQYYGYTF.

J is TRBJ2-3 and V is TRBV7-9, with TRBD1 matching over 9 bases. J lost 0 bases, V lost 2 bases, and 9 bases had no gene match. The CDR3 extends over 18 amino acids. The germline gives CDR1 SEHNR, CDR2 FQNEAQ (reference sequence). The CDR3 sequence: CASSLRDRAKHSTDTQYF. The CDR3 nucleotides read TGTGCCAGCAGCTTACGGGACAGGGCCAAGCACAGCACAGATACGCAGTATTTT.

This chain joins TRBV10-2 and TRBJ2-7; unclear D gene. V gave up 3 bases and J gave up 4 bases, with 4 bases separating them. The germline V gene encodes CDR1 WSHSY and CDR2 SAAADI. This CDR3 region has 11 residues. CDR3 DNA sequence: TGCGCCAGCAGTGATACATACGAGCAGTACTTC. Protein sequence: CASSDTYEQYF.

This rearrangement joins TRBV4-1 to TRBJ2-3; maybe TRBD2 (6 bases). This CDR3 is built from 17 residues. Germline V lookup: CDR1 MGHRA, CDR2 YSYEKL. Between the trimmed V and J ends, which lost 3 bases and 2 bases, there was a span of 18 bases. CDR3 region: CASSHPSSGAATDTQYF. The CDR3 bases are TGCGCCAGCAGCCACCCCAGTAGCGGAGCCGCCACAGATACGCAGTATTTT.

This clone appeared a single time. The chain joins TRBV21-1 to TRBJ2-7; TRBD2 reflects the table's D call only, with no check against the DNA. TRBV21-1 constitutes a pseudogene. The CDR3 contains 16 residues. Written as DNA, the CDR3 is TGTGCCAGCAGCCCAATGAGTAGCGGGACCTCCTACGAGCAGTACTTC. It codes for CASSPMSSGTSYEQYF.

This chain links TRBV7-9 with TRBJ2-2; TRBD2 aligns across 8 bases. This CDR3 region has 14 residues. The trim removed 3 bases at V and 4 bases at J, leaving 1 base unmatched. CDR1 and CDR2 from the germline V gene are SEHNR and FQNEAQ (reference sequence). The CDR3 DNA follows: TGTGCCAGCAGCTTTACTAGCGGCACCGGGGAGCTGTTTTTT. Protein: CASSFTSGTGELFF.

The V gene is TRBV30, the J gene TRBJ2-7; D gene unclear. V shed 0 bases and J shed 2 bases, with 8 bases lying between them. Germline V lookup: CDR1 GTSNPN, CDR2 SVGIG (reference sequence). The CDR3 contains 13 residues. The CDR3 DNA sequence: TGTGCCTGGAGTGTACGAGGAGCCTACGAGCAGTACTTC. It translates to CAWSVRGAYEQYF.

V and J are TRBV19 and TRBJ2-3; 10 bases line up with TRBD2. The V and J ends lost 5 bases and 6 bases, in that order; junction bases with no gene match: 5. Germline CDR1 is LNHDA and CDR2 is SQIVND (reference sequence). This CDR3 has 14 residues. The CDR3 spells CASSAGLAPDTQYF. The CDR3 DNA follows: TGTGCCAGTAGTGCGGGACTAGCGCCCGATACGCAGTATTTT.

The chain recombines TRBV4-2 with TRBJ2-7, with 9 bases identical to TRBD2. The CDR3 has 17 amino acids. Trimming cost V 0 bases and J 2 bases; bases outside gene matches: 8. CDR1 and CDR2 from the germline V gene are LGHNA and YNFKEQ. Here the CDR3 DNA reads TGTGCCAGCAGCCAAGATTTTCGGCTAGCGGGAACCTACGAGCAGTACTTC. Its protein product is CASSQDFRLAGTYEQYF.

This clone was observed a single time. The chain links TRBV5-5 to TRBJ1-6; 7 bases are a match to TRBD1. Germline V gives CDR1 SGHKS, CDR2 YYEKEE (reference sequence). The CDR3 covers 14 residues. V lost 6 bases, J lost 5 bases, and 5 bases stayed unmatched. The CDR3 is CASMVGQNNSPLHF. CDR3 coding DNA: TGTGCCAGCATGGTGGGACAGAATAATTCACCCCTCCACTTT. The variable domain in full, with the rest retrieved from reference TRBV5-5 and TRBJ1-6, is DAGVTQSPTHLIKTRGQQVTLRCSPISGHKSVSWYQQVLGQGPQFIFQYYEKEERGRGNFPDRFSARQFPNYSSELNVNALLLGDSALYLCASMVGQNNSPLHFGNGTRLTVT.

This clone appeared a few times. The chain couples TRBV7-9 to TRBJ2-3; D is uncertain. Per the germline V gene, CDR1 is SEHNR and CDR2 is FQNEAQ (reference sequence). The CDR3 covers 12 residues. Trimming shortened V by 5 bases and J by 8 bases, and 11 bases separated the two germline ends. The CDR3 region is CASSLHSGTQYF. As DNA, the CDR3 is TGTGCCAGCAGCCTCCACTCCGGTACGCAGTATTTT. Using reference TRBV7-9 and TRBJ2-3 for the parts outside the CDR3, the full variable domain is DTGVSQNPRHKITKRGQNVTFRCDPISEHNRLYWYRQTLGQGPEFLTYFQNEAQLEKSRLLSDRFSAERPKGSFSTLEIQRTEQGDSAMYLCASSLHSGTQYFGPGTRLTVL.

This chain joins TRBV11-2 and TRBJ2-7, with 10 bases fitting TRBD1. The germline V gene encodes CDR1 SGHAT and CDR2 FQNNGV. The ends lost 5 bases at V and 3 bases at J; junction bases unmatched: 7. The CDR3 is 15 amino acids. CDR3 protein: CASSVGTGAYYEQYF. In DNA form, the CDR3 reads TGTGCCAGCAGCGTCGGGACAGGGGCCTACTACGAGCAGTACTTC. The variable domain in full, completed from reference TRBV11-2 and TRBJ2-7, reads EAGVAQSPRYKIIEKRQSVAFWCNPISGHATLYWYQQILGQGPKLLIQFQNNGVVDDSQLPKDRFSAERLKGVDSTLKIQPAKLEDSAVYLCASSVGTGAYYEQYFGPGTRLTVT.

This chain joins TRBV13 and TRBJ1-3, with a weak D call TRBD1 (6 bases). CDR1 is PRHDT and CDR2 is FYEKMQ in the germline V gene (reference sequence). Between the trimmed V and J ends, which lost 1 base and 0 bases, there was a span of 10 bases. CDR3 length: 16 amino acids. CDR3 protein: CASSLEGEYSGNTIYF. The CDR3 region has the DNA TGTGCCAGCAGCTTAGAGGGGGAATACTCTGGAAACACCATATATTTT.

The chain couples TRBV2 to TRBJ2-5, with D possibly TRBD1 on 5 matching bases. Looked up from germline, CDR1 is SNHLY and CDR2 is FYNNEI. The germline V and J ends were trimmed by 11 bases and 0 bases, with 10 bases remaining between them. The CDR3 runs 12 residues. The CDR3 DNA reads as TGTGCCGGACGGACAAACCAAGAGACCCAGTACTTC. It yields the protein CAGRTNQETQYF. The full variable domain, rest sourced from reference TRBV2 and TRBJ2-5, is EPEVTQTPSHQVTQMGQEVILRCVPISNHLYFYWYRQILGQKVEFLVSFYNNEISEKSEIFDDQFSVERPDGSNFTLKIRSTKLEDSAMYFCAGRTNQETQYFGPGTRLLVL.

The V and J genes are TRBV11-2 and TRBJ2-5, with 7 bases aligning to TRBD2. Germline CDR1 reads SGHAT; CDR2 reads FQNNGV. The CDR3 is 14 amino acids. J lost 2 bases, V lost 5 bases, and 5 bases had no gene match. CDR3 sequence: CASSPRTRQETQYF. CDR3 in DNA: TGTGCCAGCAGCCCCAGGACTAGGCAAGAGACCCAGTACTTC.